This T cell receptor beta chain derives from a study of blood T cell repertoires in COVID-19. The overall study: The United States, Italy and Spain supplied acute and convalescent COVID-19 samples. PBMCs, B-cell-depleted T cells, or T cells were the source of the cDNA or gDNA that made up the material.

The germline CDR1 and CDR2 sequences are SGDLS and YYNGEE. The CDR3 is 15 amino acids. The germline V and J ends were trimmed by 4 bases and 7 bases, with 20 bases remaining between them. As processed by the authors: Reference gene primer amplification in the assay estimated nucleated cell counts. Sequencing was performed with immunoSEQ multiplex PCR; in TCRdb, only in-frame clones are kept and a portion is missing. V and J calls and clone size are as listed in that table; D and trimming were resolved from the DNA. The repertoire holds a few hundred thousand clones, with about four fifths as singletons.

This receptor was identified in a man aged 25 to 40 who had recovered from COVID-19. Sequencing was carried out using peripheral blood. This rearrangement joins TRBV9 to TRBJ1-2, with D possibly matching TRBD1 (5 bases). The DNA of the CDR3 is TGTGCCAGCAGCCCACAGGATCGGGCCGGGGGTGGCTACACCTTC. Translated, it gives CASSPQDRAGGGYTF. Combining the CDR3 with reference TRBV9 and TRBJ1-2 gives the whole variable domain DSGVTQTPKHLITATGQRVTLRCSPRSGDLSVYWYQQSLDQGLQFLIQYYNGEERAKGNILERFSAQQFPDLHSELNLSSLELGDSALYFCASSPQDRAGGGYTFGSGTRLTVV.